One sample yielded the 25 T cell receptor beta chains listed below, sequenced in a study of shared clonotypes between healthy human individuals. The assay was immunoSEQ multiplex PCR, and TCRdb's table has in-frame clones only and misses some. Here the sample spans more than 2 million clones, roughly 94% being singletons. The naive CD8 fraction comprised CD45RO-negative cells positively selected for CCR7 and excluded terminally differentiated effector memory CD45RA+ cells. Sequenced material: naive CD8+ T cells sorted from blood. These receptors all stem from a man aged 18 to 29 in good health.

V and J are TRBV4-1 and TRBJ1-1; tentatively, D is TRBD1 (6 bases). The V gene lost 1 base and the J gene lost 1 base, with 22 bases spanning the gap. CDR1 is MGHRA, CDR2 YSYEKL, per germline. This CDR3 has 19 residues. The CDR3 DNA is TGCGCCAGCAGCCAAGGGGACACCCTATCTGGCCGGTGGAACACTGAAGCTTTCTTT. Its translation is CASSQGDTLSGRWNTEAFF.

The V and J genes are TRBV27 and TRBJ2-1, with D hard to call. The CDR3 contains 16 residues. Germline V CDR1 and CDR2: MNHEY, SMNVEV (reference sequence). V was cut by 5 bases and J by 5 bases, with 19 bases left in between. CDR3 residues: CASSPPPSGHDNEQFF. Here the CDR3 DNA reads TGTGCCAGCAGTCCGCCCCCATCCGGCCATGACAATGAGCAGTTCTTC.

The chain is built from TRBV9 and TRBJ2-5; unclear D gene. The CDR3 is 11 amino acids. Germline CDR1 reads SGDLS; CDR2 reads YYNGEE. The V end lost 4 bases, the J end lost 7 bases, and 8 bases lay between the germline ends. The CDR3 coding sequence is TGTGCCAGCAGCTCAGACGGGACCCAGTACTTC. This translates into CASSSDGTQYF.

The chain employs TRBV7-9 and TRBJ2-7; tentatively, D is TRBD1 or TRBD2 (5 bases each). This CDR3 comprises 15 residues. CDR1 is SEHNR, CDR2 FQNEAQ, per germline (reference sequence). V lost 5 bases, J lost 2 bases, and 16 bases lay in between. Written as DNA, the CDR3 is TGTGCCAGCAGCAACCGGGACCTATTCCCCTACGAGCAGTACTTC. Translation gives CASSNRDLFPYEQYF.

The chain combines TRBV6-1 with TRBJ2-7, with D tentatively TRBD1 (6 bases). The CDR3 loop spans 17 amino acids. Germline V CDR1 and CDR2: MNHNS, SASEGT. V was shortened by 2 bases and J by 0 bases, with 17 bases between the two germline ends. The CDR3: CASSETLTGYSSYEQYF. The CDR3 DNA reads TGTGCCAGCAGTGAAACACTCACAGGGTACAGCTCCTACGAGCAGTACTTC.

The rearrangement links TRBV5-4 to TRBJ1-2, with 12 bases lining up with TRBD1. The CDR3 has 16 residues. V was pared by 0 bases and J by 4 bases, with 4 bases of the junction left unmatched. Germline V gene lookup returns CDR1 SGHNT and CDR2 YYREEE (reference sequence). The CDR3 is CASSLGDRGLSYGYTF. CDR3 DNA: TGTGCCAGCAGCTTGGGGGACAGGGGGCTGTCCTATGGCTACACCTTC.

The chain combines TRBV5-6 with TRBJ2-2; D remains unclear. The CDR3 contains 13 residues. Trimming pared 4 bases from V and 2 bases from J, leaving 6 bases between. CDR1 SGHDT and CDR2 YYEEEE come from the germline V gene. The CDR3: CASSTGNTGELFF. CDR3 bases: TGTGCCAGCAGCACCGGTAACACCGGGGAGCTGTTTTTT.

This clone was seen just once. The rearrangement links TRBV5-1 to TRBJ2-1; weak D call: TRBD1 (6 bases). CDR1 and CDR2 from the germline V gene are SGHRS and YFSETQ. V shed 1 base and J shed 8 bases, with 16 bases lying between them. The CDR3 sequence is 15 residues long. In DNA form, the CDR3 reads TGCGCCAGCAGCTTGAATGGGGGCCCGTTGGATGAGCAGTTCTTC. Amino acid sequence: CASSLNGGPLDEQFF.

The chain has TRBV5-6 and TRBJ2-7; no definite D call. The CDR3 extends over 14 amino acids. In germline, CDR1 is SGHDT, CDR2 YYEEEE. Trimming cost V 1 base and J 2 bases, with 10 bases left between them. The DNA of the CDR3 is TGTGCCAGCAGCTTGTGGCCAGATACCTACGAGCAGTACTTC. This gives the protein CASSLWPDTYEQYF.

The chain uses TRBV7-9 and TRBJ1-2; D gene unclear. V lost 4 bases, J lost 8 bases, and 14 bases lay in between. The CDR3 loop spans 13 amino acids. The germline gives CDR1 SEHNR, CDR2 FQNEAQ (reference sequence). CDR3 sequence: CASSSSPLTGYTF. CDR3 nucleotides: TGTGCCAGCAGCTCCTCACCCTTGACAGGCTACACCTTC. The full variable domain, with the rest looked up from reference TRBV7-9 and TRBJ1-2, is DTGVSQNPRHKITKRGQNVTFRCDPISEHNRLYWYRQTLGQGPEFLTYFQNEAQLEKSRLLSDRFSAERPKGSFSTLEIQRTEQGDSAMYLCASSSSPLTGYTFGSGTRLTVV.

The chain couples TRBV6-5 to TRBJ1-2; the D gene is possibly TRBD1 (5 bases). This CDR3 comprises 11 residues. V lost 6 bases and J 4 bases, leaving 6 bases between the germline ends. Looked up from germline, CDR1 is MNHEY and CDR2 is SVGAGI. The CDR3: CASSGAYGYTF. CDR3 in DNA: TGTGCCAGCAGCGGGGCCTATGGCTACACCTTC.

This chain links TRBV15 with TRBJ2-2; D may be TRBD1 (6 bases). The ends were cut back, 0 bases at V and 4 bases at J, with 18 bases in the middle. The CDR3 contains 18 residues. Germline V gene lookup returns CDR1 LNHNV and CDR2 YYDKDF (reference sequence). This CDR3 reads CATSRDLAWGPTTGELFF. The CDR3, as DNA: TGTGCCACCAGCAGAGACCTTGCTTGGGGGCCAACCACCGGGGAGCTGTTTTTT.

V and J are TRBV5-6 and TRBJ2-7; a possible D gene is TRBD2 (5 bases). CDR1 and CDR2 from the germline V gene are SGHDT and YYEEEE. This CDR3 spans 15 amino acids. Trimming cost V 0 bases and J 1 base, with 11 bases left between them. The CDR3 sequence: CASSLGVTSSYEQYF. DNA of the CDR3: TGTGCCAGCAGCTTGGGGGTAACTAGTTCCTACGAGCAGTACTTC.

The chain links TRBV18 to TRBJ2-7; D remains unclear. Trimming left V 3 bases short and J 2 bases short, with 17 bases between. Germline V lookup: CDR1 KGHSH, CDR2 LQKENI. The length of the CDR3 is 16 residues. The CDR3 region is CASSPPLWGTTYEQYF. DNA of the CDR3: TGTGCCAGCTCACCTCCCCTCTGGGGTACCACCTACGAGCAGTACTTC.

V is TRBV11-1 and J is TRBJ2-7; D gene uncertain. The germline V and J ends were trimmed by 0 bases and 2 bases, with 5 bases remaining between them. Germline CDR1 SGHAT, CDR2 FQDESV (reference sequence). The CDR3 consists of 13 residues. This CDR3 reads CASSLAATYEQYF. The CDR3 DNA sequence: TGTGCCAGCAGCTTAGCGGCTACCTACGAGCAGTACTTC.

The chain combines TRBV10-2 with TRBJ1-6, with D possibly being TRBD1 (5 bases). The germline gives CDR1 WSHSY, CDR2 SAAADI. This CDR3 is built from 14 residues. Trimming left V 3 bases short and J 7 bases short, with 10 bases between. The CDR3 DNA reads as TGCGCCAGCAGTGAAGGGGCCATCAATTCACCCCTCCACTTT. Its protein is CASSEGAINSPLHF.

The CDR3, as DNA: TGTGCCAGCAGCTCTACTAGCGGGAGGGGCACAGATACGCAGTATTTT. Its protein product is CASSSTSGRGTDTQYF. The gene calls are TRBV27 and TRBJ2-3, with 13 bases matching TRBD2. CDR3 length: 16 amino acids. V trimming: 6 bases; J trimming: 1 base; junction bases outside the gene matches: 4. Germline V gives CDR1 MNHEY, CDR2 SMNVEV (reference sequence).

The chain's CDR3 is CASSLLGGIQETQYF. CDR3 nucleotide sequence: TGTGCCAGCAGTTTATTAGGGGGAATCCAAGAGACCCAGTACTTC. V and J are TRBV27 and TRBJ2-5, with D maybe TRBD1 (6 bases). Germline V gene lookup returns CDR1 MNHEY and CDR2 SMNVEV (reference sequence). The CDR3 sequence is 15 residues long. V dropped 1 base and J dropped 1 base, with 10 bases sitting between them.

The CDR3 region has the DNA TGCGCCAGCAGTCTTTGGGGCACTGACGAGCAGTACTTC. Translated: CASSLWGTDEQYF. The chain is built from TRBV4-1 and TRBJ2-7, with D perhaps matching TRBD1 (5 bases). Germline lookup yields CDR1 MGHRA and CDR2 YSYEKL. CDR3 length equals 13 residues. V shed 6 bases and J shed 5 bases, with 14 bases lying between them.

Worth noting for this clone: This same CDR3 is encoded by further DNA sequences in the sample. The CDR3 is CASSLVGATNEKLFF. CDR3 DNA: TGTGCCAGCAGTCTCGTGGGGGCAACTAATGAAAAACTGTTTTTT. The genes are TRBV28 and TRBJ1-4, with D possibly TRBD1 on 5 matching bases. Trimming took off 5 bases at V and 0 bases at J, with 10 bases between the two ends. CDR3 length equals 15 residues. The germline V gene encodes CDR1 MDHEN and CDR2 SYDVKM.

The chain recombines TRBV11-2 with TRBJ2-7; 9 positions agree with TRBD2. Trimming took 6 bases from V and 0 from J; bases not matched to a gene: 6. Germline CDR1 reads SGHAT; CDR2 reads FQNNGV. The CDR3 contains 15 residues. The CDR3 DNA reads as TGTGCCAGCAGATTACTAGCGGGCGCCTCCTACGAGCAGTACTTC. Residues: CASRLLAGASYEQYF.

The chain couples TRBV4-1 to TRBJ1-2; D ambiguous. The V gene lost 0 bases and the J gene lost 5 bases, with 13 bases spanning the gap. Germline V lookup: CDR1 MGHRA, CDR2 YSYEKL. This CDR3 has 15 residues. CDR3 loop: CASSQDNYLTYGYTF. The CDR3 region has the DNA TGCGCCAGCAGCCAAGATAACTACTTAACGTATGGCTACACCTTC.

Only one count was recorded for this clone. CDR3 region: CAWILFRSGTIGYTF. The CDR3 DNA sequence: TGTGCCTGGATTTTGTTCCGGTCCGGTACTATCGGCTACACCTTC. The chain employs TRBV30 and TRBJ1-2; D unresolved. Trimming left V 4 bases short and J 8 bases short, with 23 bases between. The CDR3 totals 15 residues. CDR1 and CDR2 from the germline V gene are GTSNPN and SVGIG (reference sequence).

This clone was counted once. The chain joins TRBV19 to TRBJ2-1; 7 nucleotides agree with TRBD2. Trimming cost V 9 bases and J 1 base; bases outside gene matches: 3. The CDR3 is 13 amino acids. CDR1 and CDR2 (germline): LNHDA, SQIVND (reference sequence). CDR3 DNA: TGTGCCAGCGGGAGGAAATCCTACAATGAGCAGTTCTTC. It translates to CASGRKSYNEQFF.

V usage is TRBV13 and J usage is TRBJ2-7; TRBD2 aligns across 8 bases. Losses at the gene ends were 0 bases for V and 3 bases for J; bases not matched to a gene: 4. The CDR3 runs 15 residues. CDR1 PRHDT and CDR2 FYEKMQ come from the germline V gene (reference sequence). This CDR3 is CASSLGREEIYEQYF. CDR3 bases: TGTGCCAGCAGCTTAGGGCGGGAGGAGATCTACGAGCAGTACTTC.